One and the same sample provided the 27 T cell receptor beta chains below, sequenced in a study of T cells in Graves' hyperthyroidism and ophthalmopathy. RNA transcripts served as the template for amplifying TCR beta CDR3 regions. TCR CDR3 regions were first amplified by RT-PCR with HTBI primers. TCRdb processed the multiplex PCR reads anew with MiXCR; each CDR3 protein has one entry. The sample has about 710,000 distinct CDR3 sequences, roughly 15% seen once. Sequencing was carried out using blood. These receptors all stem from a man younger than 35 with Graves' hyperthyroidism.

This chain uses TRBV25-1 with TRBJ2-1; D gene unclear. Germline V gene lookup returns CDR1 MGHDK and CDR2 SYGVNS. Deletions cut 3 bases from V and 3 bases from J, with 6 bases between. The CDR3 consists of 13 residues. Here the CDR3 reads CASSDPNYNEQFF. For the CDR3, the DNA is TGTGCCAGCAGTGACCCCAACTACAATGAGCAGTTCTTC.

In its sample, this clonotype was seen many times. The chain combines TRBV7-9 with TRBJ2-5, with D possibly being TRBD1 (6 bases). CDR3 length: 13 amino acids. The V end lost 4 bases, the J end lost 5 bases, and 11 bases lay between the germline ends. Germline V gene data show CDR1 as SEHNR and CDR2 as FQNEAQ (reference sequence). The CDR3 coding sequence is TGTGCCAGCAGCTCAGGGGATGAGGAGACCCAGTACTTC. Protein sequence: CASSSGDEETQYF. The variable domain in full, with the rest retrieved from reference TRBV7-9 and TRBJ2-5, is DTGVSQNPRHKITKRGQNVTFRCDPISEHNRLYWYRQTLGQGPEFLTYFQNEAQLEKSRLLSDRFSAERPKGSFSTLEIQRTEQGDSAMYLCASSSGDEETQYFGPGTRLLVL.

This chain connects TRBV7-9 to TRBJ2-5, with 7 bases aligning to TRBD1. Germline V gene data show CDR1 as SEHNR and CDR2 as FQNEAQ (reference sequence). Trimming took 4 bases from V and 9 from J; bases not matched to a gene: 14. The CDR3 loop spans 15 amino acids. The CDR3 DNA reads TGTGCCAGCAGCTCCGGGGACAGACGGGTCGAGTCCCAGTACTTC. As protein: CASSSGDRRVESQYF.

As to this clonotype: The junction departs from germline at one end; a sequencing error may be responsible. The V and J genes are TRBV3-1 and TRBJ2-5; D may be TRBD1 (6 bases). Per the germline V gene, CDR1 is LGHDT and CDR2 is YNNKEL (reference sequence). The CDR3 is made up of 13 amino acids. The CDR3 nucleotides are TGTGCCAGCAGCCTAGGACAGCAAGGGACCCAGTACTTC. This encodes CASSLGQQGTQYF.

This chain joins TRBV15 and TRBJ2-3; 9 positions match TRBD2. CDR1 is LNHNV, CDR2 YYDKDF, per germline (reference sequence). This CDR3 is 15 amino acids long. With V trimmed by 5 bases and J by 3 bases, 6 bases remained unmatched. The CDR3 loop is CATSGGTSRTDTQYF. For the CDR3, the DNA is TGTGCCACCAGCGGCGGGACTAGCCGAACAGATACGCAGTATTTT. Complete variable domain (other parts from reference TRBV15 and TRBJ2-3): DAMVIQNPRYQVTQFGKPVTLSCSQTLNHNVMYWYQQKSSQAPKLLFHYYDKDFNNEADTPDNFQSRRPNTSFCFLDIRSPGLGDTAMYLCATSGGTSRTDTQYFGPGTRLTVL.

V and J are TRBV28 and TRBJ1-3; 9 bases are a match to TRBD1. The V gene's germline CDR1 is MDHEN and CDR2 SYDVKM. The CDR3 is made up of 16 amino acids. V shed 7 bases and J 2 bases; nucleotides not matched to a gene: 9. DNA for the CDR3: TGTGCCAGCATTACTCCGGGACAGGGACCTGGAAACACCATATATTTT. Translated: CASITPGQGPGNTIYF. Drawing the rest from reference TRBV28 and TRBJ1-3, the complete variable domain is DVKVTQSSRYLVKRTGEKVFLECVQDMDHENMFWYRQDPGLGLRLIYFSYDVKMKEKGDIPEGYSVSREKKERFSLILESASTNQTSMYLCASITPGQGPGNTIYFGEGSWLTVV.

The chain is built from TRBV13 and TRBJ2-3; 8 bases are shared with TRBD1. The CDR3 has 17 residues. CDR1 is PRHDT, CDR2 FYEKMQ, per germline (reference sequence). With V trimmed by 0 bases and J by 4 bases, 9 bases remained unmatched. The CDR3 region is CASSLGVKQGASDTQYF. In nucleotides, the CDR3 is TGTGCCAGCAGCTTAGGGGTGAAGCAGGGGGCCTCAGATACGCAGTATTTT.

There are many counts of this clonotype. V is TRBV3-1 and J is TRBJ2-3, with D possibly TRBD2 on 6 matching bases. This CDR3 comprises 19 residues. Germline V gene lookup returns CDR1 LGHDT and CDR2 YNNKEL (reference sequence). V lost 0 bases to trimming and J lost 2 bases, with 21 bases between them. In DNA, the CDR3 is TGTGCCAGCAGCCAAGATGGCGAAGGACTAAGCCCCACCACAGATACGCAGTATTTT. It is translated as CASSQDGEGLSPTTDTQYF.

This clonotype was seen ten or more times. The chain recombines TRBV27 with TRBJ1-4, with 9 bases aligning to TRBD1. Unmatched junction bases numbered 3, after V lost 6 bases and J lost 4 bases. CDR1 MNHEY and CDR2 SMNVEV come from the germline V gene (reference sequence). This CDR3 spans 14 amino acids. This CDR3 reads CASRLTGGNEKLFF. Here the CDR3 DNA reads TGTGCCAGCAGGCTGACAGGGGGTAATGAAAAACTGTTTTTT. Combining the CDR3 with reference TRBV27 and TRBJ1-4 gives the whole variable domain EAQVTQNPRYLITVTGKKLTVTCSQNMNHEYMSWYRQDPGLGLRQIYYSMNVEVTDKGDVPEGYKVSRKEKRNFPLILESPSPNQTSLYFCASRLTGGNEKLFFGSGTQLSVL.

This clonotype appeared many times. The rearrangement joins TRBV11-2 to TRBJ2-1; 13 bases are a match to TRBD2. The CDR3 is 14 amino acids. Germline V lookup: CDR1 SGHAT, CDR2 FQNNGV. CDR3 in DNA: TGTGTCTCGGCGGGGACTAGCGGGATCGGGGAGCAGTTCTTC. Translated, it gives CVSAGTSGIGEQFF.

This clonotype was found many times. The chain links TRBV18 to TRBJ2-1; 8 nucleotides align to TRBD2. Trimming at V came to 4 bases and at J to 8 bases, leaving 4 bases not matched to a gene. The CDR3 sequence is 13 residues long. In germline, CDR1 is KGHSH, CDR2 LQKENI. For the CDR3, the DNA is TGTGCCAGCTCACACGGGGGGGAGTATGAGCAGTTCTTC. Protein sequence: CASSHGGEYEQFF.

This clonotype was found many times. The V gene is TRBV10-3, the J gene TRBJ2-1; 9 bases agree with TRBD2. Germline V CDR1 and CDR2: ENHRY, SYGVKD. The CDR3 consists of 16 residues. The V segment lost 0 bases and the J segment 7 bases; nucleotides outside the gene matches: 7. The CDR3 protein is CAISESGSGSGNEQFF. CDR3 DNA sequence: TGTGCCATCAGTGAGTCGGGTAGCGGGAGCGGGAATGAGCAGTTCTTC.

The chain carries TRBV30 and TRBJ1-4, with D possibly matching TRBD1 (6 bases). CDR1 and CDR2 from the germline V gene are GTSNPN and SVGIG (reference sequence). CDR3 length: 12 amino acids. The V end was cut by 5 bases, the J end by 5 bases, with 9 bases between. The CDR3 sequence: CAWGQQNEKLFF. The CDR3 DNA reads TGTGCCTGGGGACAGCAAAATGAAAAACTGTTTTTT. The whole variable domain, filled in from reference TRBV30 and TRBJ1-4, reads SQTIHQWPATLVQPVGSPLSLECTVEGTSNPNLYWYRQAAGRGLQLLFYSVGIGQISSEVPQNLSASRPQDRQFILSSKKLLLSDSGFYLCAWGQQNEKLFFGSGTQLSVL.

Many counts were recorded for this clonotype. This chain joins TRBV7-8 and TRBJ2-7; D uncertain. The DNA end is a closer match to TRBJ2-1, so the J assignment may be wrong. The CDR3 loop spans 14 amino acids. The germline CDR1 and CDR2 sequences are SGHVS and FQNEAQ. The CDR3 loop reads CASSPSRYPYEQFF. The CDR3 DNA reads TGTGCCAGCAGCCCGAGTCGGTACCCCTACGAGCAGTTCTTC.

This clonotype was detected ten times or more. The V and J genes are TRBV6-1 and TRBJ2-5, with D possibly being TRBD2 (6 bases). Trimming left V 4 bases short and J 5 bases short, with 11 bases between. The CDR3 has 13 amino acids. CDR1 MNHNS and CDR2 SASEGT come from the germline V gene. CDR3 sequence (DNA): TGTGCCAGCAGTGCGCGGGACTGGGAGACCCAGTACTTC. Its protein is CASSARDWETQYF.

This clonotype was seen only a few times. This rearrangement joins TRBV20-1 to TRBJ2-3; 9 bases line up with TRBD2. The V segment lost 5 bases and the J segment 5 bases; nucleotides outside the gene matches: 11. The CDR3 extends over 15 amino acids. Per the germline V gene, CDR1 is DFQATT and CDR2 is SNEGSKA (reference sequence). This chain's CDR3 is CSAPWVAGAGDTQYF. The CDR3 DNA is TGCAGTGCTCCCTGGGTAGCGGGAGCCGGAGATACGCAGTATTTT.

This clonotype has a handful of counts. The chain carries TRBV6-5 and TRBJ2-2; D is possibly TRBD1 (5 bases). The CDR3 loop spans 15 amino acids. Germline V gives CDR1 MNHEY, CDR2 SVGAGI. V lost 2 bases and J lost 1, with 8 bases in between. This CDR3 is CASSYLGQNTGELFF. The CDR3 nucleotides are TGTGCCAGCAGTTACCTCGGACAGAACACCGGGGAGCTGTTTTTT.

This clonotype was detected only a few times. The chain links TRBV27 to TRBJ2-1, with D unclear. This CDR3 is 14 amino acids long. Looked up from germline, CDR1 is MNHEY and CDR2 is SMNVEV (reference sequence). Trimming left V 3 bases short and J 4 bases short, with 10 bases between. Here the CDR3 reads CASSFRQEYNEQFF. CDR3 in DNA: TGTGCCAGCAGTTTCAGGCAGGAGTACAATGAGCAGTTCTTC.

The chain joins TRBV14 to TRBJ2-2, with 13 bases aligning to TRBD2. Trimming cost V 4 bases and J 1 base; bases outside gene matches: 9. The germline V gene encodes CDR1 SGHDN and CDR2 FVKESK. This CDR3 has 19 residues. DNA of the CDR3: TGTGCCAGCAGCCCGCTGGGGACTAGCGGGGAAAAGAACACCGGGGAGCTGTTTTTT. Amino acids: CASSPLGTSGEKNTGELFF. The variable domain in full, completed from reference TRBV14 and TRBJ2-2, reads EAGVTQFPSHSVIEKGQTVTLRCDPISGHDNLYWYRRVMGKEIKFLLHFVKESKQDESGMPNNRFLAERTGGTYSTLKVQPAELEDSGVYFCASSPLGTSGEKNTGELFFGEGSRLTVL.

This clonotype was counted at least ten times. CDR3 sequence: CASSLAGSQPQHF. DNA of the CDR3: TGTGCCAGCAGTTTAGCAGGGTCTCAGCCCCAGCATTTT. The chain joins TRBV12-3 or TRBV12-4 to TRBJ1-5; D is undetermined. Trimming took 0 bases from V and 6 from J, leaving 6 bases between them. The length of the CDR3 is 13 residues.

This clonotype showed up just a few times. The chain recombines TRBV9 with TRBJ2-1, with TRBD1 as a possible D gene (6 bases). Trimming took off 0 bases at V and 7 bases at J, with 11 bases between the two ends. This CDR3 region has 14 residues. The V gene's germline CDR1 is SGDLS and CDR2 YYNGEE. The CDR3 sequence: CASSVVWGRNEQFF. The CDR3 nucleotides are TGTGCCAGCAGCGTAGTGTGGGGGCGGAATGAGCAGTTCTTC. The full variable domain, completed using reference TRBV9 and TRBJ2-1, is DSGVTQTPKHLITATGQRVTLRCSPRSGDLSVYWYQQSLDQGLQFLIQYYNGEERAKGNILERFSAQQFPDLHSELNLSSLELGDSALYFCASSVVWGRNEQFFGPGTRLTVL.

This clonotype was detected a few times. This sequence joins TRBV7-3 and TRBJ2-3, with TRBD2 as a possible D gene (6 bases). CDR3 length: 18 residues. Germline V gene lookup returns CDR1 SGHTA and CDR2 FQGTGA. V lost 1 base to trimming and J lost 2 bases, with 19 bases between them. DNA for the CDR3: TGTGCCAGCAGCTTAAAGGGTTCGTTCGGAGGGCTCACAGATACGCAGTATTTT. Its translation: CASSLKGSFGGLTDTQYF.

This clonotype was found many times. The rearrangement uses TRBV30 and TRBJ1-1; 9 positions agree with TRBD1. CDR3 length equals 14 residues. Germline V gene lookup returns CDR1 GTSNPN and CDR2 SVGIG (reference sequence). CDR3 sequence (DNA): TGTTCATTAGCGGGGACAGGGATCATCACTGAAGCTTTCTTT. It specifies CSLAGTGIITEAFF.

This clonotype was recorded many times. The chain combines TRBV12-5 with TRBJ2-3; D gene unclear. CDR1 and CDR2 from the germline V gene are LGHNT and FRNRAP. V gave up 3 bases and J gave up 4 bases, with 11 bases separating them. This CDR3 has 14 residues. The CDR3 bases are TGTGCTAGTGGTTTCGCCGGCAGATCAGATACGCAGTATTTT. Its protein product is CASGFAGRSDTQYF. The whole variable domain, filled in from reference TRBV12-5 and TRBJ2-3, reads DARVTQTPRHKVTEMGQEVTMRCQPILGHNTVFWYRQTMMQGLELLAYFRNRAPLDDSGMPKDRFSAEMPDATLATLKIQPSEPRDSAVYFCASGFAGRSDTQYFGPGTRLTVL.

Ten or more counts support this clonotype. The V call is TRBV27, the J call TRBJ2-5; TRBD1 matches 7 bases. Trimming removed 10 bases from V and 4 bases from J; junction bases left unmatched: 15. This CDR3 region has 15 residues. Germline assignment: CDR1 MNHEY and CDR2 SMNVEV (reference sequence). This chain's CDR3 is CATATGPGQRETQYF. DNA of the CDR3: TGTGCCACCGCGACCGGCCCGGGACAGCGAGAGACCCAGTACTTC.

The CDR3 sequence: CASSRTQGQGWRRDGYTF. CDR3 nucleotides: TGTGCCAGCAGCCGTACACAAGGACAGGGCTGGAGAAGGGATGGCTACACCTTC. The chain is built from TRBV27 and TRBJ1-2, with 8 bases that match TRBD1. The germline gives CDR1 MNHEY, CDR2 SMNVEV (reference sequence). The CDR3 runs to 18 residues. The V gene end was trimmed by 6 bases and the J gene end by 6 bases; junction bases not matched to a gene: 21.

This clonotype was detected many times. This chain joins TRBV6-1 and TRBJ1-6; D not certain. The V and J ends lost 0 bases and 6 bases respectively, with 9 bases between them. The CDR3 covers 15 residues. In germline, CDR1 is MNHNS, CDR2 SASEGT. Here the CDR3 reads CASSEARPINSPLHF. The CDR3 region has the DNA TGTGCCAGCAGTGAAGCGCGACCGATTAATTCACCCCTCCACTTT.